One sample yielded the 22 T cell receptor beta chains listed below, sequenced in a study of blood T cell repertoires in COVID-19. The repertoire was sequenced with immunoSEQ multiplex PCR; TCRdb's copy has only in-frame clones and lacks some. The data contain around 330,000 clones, around nine tenths of them singletons. Sequencing was done on a sample of PBMCs or T cells enriched from blood (not recorded which). All receptors come from a man aged 55 to 70 who had recovered from COVID-19.

V and J are TRBV6-1 and TRBJ2-4; TRBD1 agrees at 9 bases. V lost 6 bases to trimming and J lost 4 bases; unmatched junction nucleotides: 4. CDR3 length: 14 residues. The germline gives CDR1 MNHNS, CDR2 SASEGT. CDR3 in amino acids: CASRLGTGKNIQYF. For the CDR3, the DNA is TGTGCCAGCAGACTCGGGACAGGGAAAAACATTCAGTACTTC.

The gene calls are TRBV15 and TRBJ1-5; 7 positions match TRBD1. The V segment lost 3 bases and the J segment 6 bases; nucleotides outside the gene matches: 8. The germline CDR1 and CDR2 sequences are LNHNV and YYDKDF (reference sequence). The CDR3 length is 15 residues. The CDR3 DNA sequence: TGTGCCACCAGCAGCCACTCAGGGGGTCCTCAGCCCCAGCATTTT. Protein product: CATSSHSGGPQPQHF.

This chain uses TRBV19 with TRBJ1-4; 7 bases match TRBD1. The CDR3 is 15 residues long. Germline V gives CDR1 LNHDA, CDR2 SQIVND (reference sequence). V was clipped by 5 bases and J by 3 bases; unmatched bases: 6. CDR3 nucleotides: TGTGCCAGTAGTCCAACAGGGGCGGCTAATGAAAAACTGTTTTTT. It specifies CASSPTGAANEKLFF.

This clone was picked up one time. V usage is TRBV28 and J usage is TRBJ1-6; maybe TRBD1 (5 bases). V was clipped by 6 bases and J by 0 bases, with 9 bases between them. Germline loops: CDR1 MDHEN, CDR2 SYDVKM. The CDR3 loop spans 15 amino acids. The CDR3 region is CASRDTSSYNSPLHF. CDR3 in DNA: TGTGCCAGCAGGGACACGAGCTCCTATAATTCACCCCTCCACTTT.

The V call is TRBV7-3, the J call TRBJ2-2; D perhaps matches TRBD1 (6 bases). Trimming removed 5 bases at V and 4 bases at J, with 11 bases between. Germline V gives CDR1 SGHTA, CDR2 FQGTGA. CDR3 length equals 14 residues. The CDR3 DNA is TGTGCCAGCAGCGGGGACATTAGCACCGGGGAGCTGTTTTTT. This codes for CASSGDISTGELFF.

The chain couples TRBV7-9 to TRBJ1-4; D might be TRBD1 (6 bases). Trimming pared 5 bases from V and 7 bases from J, leaving 17 bases between. The germline gives CDR1 SEHNR, CDR2 FQNEAQ (reference sequence). The CDR3 runs 15 residues. This CDR3 is CASSITVGHTEKLFF. CDR3 bases: TGTGCCAGCAGCATTACGGTGGGACACACTGAAAAACTGTTTTTT.

This chain joins TRBV5-1 and TRBJ1-2, with D hard to call. The length of the CDR3 is 16 residues. Trimming removed 0 bases at V and 1 base at J, with 13 bases between. Germline V lookup: CDR1 SGHRS, CDR2 YFSETQ. DNA for the CDR3: TGCGCCAGCAGCTTGGCCGGGAACAGTTATAACTATGGCTACACCTTC. Translated, it gives CASSLAGNSYNYGYTF.

This clone came up once. The chain combines TRBV19 with TRBJ1-1; D is perhaps TRBD1 (6 bases). Trimming took off 7 bases at V and 5 bases at J, with 14 bases between the two ends. The CDR3 is made up of 13 amino acids. Germline V gene lookup returns CDR1 LNHDA and CDR2 SQIVND (reference sequence). The CDR3 region has the DNA TGTGCCAGTATGGCCAGGGGATGGACTGAAGCTTTCTTT. Residues: CASMARGWTEAFF.

The V call is TRBV9, the J call TRBJ2-1; tentative D call: TRBD1 (7 bases). Deletions cut 6 bases from V and 0 bases from J, with 16 bases between. The CDR3 is 16 residues long. Germline V CDR1 and CDR2: SGDLS, YYNGEE. The CDR3 loop reads CASTVQGGGSYNEQFF. The DNA for the CDR3 is TGTGCCAGCACCGTGCAGGGGGGAGGCTCCTACAATGAGCAGTTCTTC. Full variable domain (missing parts from reference TRBV9 and TRBJ2-1): DSGVTQTPKHLITATGQRVTLRCSPRSGDLSVYWYQQSLDQGLQFLIQYYNGEERAKGNILERFSAQQFPDLHSELNLSSLELGDSALYFCASTVQGGGSYNEQFFGPGTRLTVL.

The rearrangement uses TRBV2 and TRBJ2-3; TRBD1 agrees at 8 bases. Germline CDR1 reads SNHLY; CDR2 reads FYNNEI. Trimming at V came to 7 bases and at J to 5 bases, leaving 11 bases not matched to a gene. This CDR3 has 15 amino acids. In DNA form, the CDR3 reads TGTGCCAGCAAAACGGACAGGGTGAGAAAAGATACGCAGTATTTT. Translating it yields CASKTDRVRKDTQYF.

The CDR3 nucleotides read TGTGCCAGCTCAGTGCCGGGAGGTACCGGGGAGCTGTTTTTT. Residues: CASSVPGGTGELFF. The chain uses TRBV18 and TRBJ2-2, with 7 positions matching TRBD2. Trimming cost V 5 bases and J 5 bases; bases outside gene matches: 5. From germline, CDR1 is KGHSH and CDR2 LQKENI. The CDR3 spans 14 residues. Supplemented by reference TRBV18 and TRBJ2-2, the full variable domain reads NAGVMQNPRHLVRRRGQEARLRCSPMKGHSHVYWYRQLPEEGLKFMVYLQKENIIDESGMPKERFSAEFPKEGPSILRIQQVVRGDSAAYFCASSVPGGTGELFFGEGSRLTVL.

The genes are TRBV2 and TRBJ1-1, with a tentative D call TRBD1 (6 bases). This CDR3 is 13 amino acids long. Germline V lookup: CDR1 SNHLY, CDR2 FYNNEI. Deletions cut 6 bases from V and 1 base from J, with 9 bases between. CDR3: CASRGGWNTEAFF. DNA for the CDR3: TGTGCCAGCAGAGGGGGATGGAACACTGAAGCTTTCTTT.

This clone has just one count. The V gene is TRBV12-3 or TRBV12-4, the J gene TRBJ1-5; D ambiguous. The CDR3 is 12 residues long. V was pared by 2 bases and J by 6 bases, with 5 bases between. This CDR3 is CASSLNGQPQHF. CDR3 DNA: TGTGCCAGCAGTTTAAACGGTCAGCCCCAGCATTTT.

This chain joins TRBV19 and TRBJ1-2; tentatively, D is TRBD1 (6 bases). Germline V gene sequence: CDR1 LNHDA, CDR2 SQIVND (reference sequence). This CDR3 is built from 15 residues. The ends were cut back, 5 bases at V and 4 bases at J, with 17 bases in the middle. The CDR3: CASSLKPDRSYGYTF. The DNA for the CDR3 is TGTGCCAGTAGTTTAAAACCGGACAGATCCTATGGCTACACCTTC. Using reference TRBV19 and TRBJ1-2 for the parts outside the CDR3, the full variable domain is DGGITQSPKYLFRKEGQNVTLSCEQNLNHDAMYWYRQDPGQGLRLIYYSQIVNDFQKGDIAEGYSVSREKKESFPLTVTSAQKNPTAFYLCASSLKPDRSYGYTFGSGTRLTVV.

The rearrangement uses TRBV9 and TRBJ1-5; D is unresolved. Germline assignment: CDR1 SGDLS and CDR2 YYNGEE. V lost 0 bases, J lost 4 bases, and 8 bases lay in between. The CDR3 is made up of 14 amino acids. CDR3 residues: CASSVVPDNQPQHF. The CDR3 coding sequence is TGTGCCAGCAGCGTAGTCCCAGATAATCAGCCCCAGCATTTT.

A word on this clone: A junction boundary mismatches the germline segment, possibly from a read error. The chain has TRBV2 and TRBJ2-3, with TRBD2 matching over 10 bases. CDR1 is SNHLY, CDR2 FYNNEI, per germline. The CDR3 runs to 15 residues. The CDR3 spells CASREAGGPTDTQYF. In nucleotides, the CDR3 is TGTGCCAGCAGGGAAGCGGGAGGGCCGACAGATACGCAGTATTTT. Looking up the rest from reference TRBV2 and TRBJ2-3 gives the full variable domain: EPEVTQTPSHQVTQMGQEVILRCVPISNHLYFYWYRQILGQKVEFLVSFYNNEISEKSEIFDDQFSVERPDGSNFTLKIRSTKLEDSAMYFCASREAGGPTDTQYFGPGTRLTVL.

This chain joins TRBV28 and TRBJ2-7; perhaps TRBD2 as D (5 bases). CDR1 MDHEN and CDR2 SYDVKM come from the germline V gene. CDR3 length equals 13 residues. V was cut by 6 bases and J by 11 bases, with 20 bases left in between. The CDR3 nucleotides are TGTGCCAGCAGCACACCGGGGAACCCAGTTGAGTACTTC. Its protein product is CASSTPGNPVEYF.

The CDR3 nucleotides are TGTGCCAGCAGCCAAGGGTTCGGAGGGCGGAATCAGCCCCAGCATTTT. It is translated as CASSQGFGGRNQPQHF. The chain recombines TRBV3-1 (or the pseudogene TRBV3-2) with TRBJ1-5; no firm D call. Germline loops: CDR1 LGHDT, CDR2 YNNKEL (reference sequence). The CDR3 consists of 16 residues. Deletions cut 1 base from V and 4 bases from J, with 14 bases between.

The rearrangement joins TRBV9 to TRBJ2-5, with 8 bases matching TRBD1. V was clipped by 0 bases and J by 5 bases; unmatched bases: 9. The CDR3 has 16 residues. Germline-derived CDR1 and CDR2 are SGDLS and YYNGEE. The CDR3 DNA sequence: TGTGCCAGCAGCGTAGTTCCCCAGGGGGCAGGGGAGACCCAGTACTTC. Protein product: CASSVVPQGAGETQYF.

V is TRBV9 and J is TRBJ2-5; D is undetermined. CDR3 size: 15 residues. Trimming pared 0 bases from V and 5 bases from J, leaving 14 bases between. Germline V gives CDR1 SGDLS, CDR2 YYNGEE. In DNA, the CDR3 is TGTGCCAGCAGCGTAGGGGCAGGTACCCGGGAGACCCAGTACTTC. It codes for CASSVGAGTRETQYF.

The gene calls are TRBV4-2 and TRBJ2-7, with 11 positions matching TRBD2. Trimming at V came to 1 base and at J to 2 bases, leaving 7 bases not matched to a gene. CDR1 and CDR2 (germline): LGHNA, YNFKEQ. The CDR3 runs 17 residues. CDR3 in DNA: TGTGCCAGCAGCCAAGTGGGAGTTAGCGGGAGGGCCTACGAGCAGTACTTC. This gives the protein CASSQVGVSGRAYEQYF.

This sequence joins TRBV2 and TRBJ2-7; D is ambiguous. Per the germline V gene, CDR1 is SNHLY and CDR2 is FYNNEI. The length of the CDR3 is 13 residues. V lost 3 bases and J lost 0, with 6 bases in between. CDR3 residues: CASSDIVSYEQYF. The DNA for the CDR3 is TGTGCCAGCAGTGATATTGTCTCCTACGAGCAGTACTTC.